This T cell receptor (beta chain) was captured in a study of cytomegalovirus exposure and HLA in healthy donors. Regarding the study as a whole: Fewer N-insertions than the approximately 700-donor mean were reportedly shown by an Asian-associated ancestry cluster in a later analysis. Presence/absence comparisons presumed near-even sequencing depth among donors.

Regarding this clone: Its antigen is unidentified.

PCR involved 60 Vbeta and 13 Jbeta primers. The method was immunoSEQ multiplex PCR; TCRdb's version includes in-frame clones alone and lacks a portion of them. Among over 120,000 clones, around 80% were seen once, and the ten largest hold 2.5% to 3.5%. The CDR3 is 15 amino acids. CDR1 is LNHDA, CDR2 SQIVND, per germline (reference sequence). The V gene lost 5 bases and the J gene lost 5 bases, with 16 bases spanning the gap. The material sequenced was PBMCs. This chain joins TRBV19 and TRBJ2-1; the D gene is possibly TRBD2 (6 bases). The source is a woman under 40 in good health and CMV-seronegative. In DNA form, the CDR3 reads TGTGCCAGTAGTGCCGGGACTTGGGGGGACAATGAGCAGTTCTTC. Encoded protein: CASSAGTWGDNEQFF.